This T cell receptor beta chain was retrieved from a study of identical twins. Regarding the study as a whole: Excess low generation probability was seen in twin-shared out-of-frame alpha sequences.

TCRdb recomputed calls from the 5' RACE reads with MiXCR, one row per CDR3 protein. The repertoire includes hundreds of thousands of distinct CDR3 sequences, 18% of them detected once, and around 14% sits in the top ten. This clonotype was observed many times. What it recognizes is unknown. Germline-derived CDR1 and CDR2 are DFQATT and SNEGSKA (reference sequence). V was pared by 1 base and J by 3 bases, with 0 bases of the junction left unmatched. This CDR3 comprises 13 residues. These records were also assigned to another study, of T cells expressing NK-cell markers. Turning to that study: The TCR beta repertoires originated in sorted CD3+CD56+NKG2C+, CD3+CD56+NKG2C- and CD3+CD56-NKG2C+ T cells. Dominant NKG2C+ clonotypes made up roughly 1.0-7.0% of CD8+ T cells in several donors.

The TCR sequence derives from a woman between 18 and 29 years old in good health. Sequencing was done on a sample of PBMCs. The chain uses TRBV20-1 and TRBJ1-1, with 9 positions matching TRBD1. CDR3: CSARGDRDTEAFF. DNA of the CDR3: TGCAGTGCTAGAGGGGACAGGGACACTGAAGCTTTCTTT.